What follows are 26 T cell receptor beta chains derived from one specimen sequenced in a study of T cell changes during pregnancy in multiple sclerosis. The table came from immunoSEQ multiplex PCR; TCRdb's copy has only in-frame clones and leaves some out. The table shows about 80,000 clones, with 92% occurring only once. Sequencing used peripheral blood, obtained before pregnancy. The receptors were sampled from a female donor with multiple sclerosis, enrolled in a pregnancy study.

This sequence joins TRBV4-1 and TRBJ1-3; 9 nucleotides agree with TRBD1. The CDR3 length is 18 residues. The germline V gene has CDR1 MGHRA and CDR2 YSYEKL. The V and J ends lost 4 bases and 4 bases, in that order; junction bases with no gene match: 14. The CDR3 coding sequence is TGCGCCAGCAGCCCCCGAATTCAATCCGGGACAGGGGGAAACACCATATATTTT. Its protein is CASSPRIQSGTGGNTIYF.

The chain employs TRBV6-1 and TRBJ1-6; TRBD1 is a possible D gene (5 bases). The V end was cut by 4 bases, the J end by 0 bases, with 16 bases between. The CDR3 contains 18 residues. From germline, CDR1 is MNHNS and CDR2 SASEGT. For the CDR3, the DNA is TGTGCCAGCAGTGCAATATGGGACTCTAGCTCCTATAATTCACCCCTCCACTTT. Translated: CASSAIWDSSSYNSPLHF.

The V gene is TRBV19, the J gene TRBJ1-5; D is perhaps TRBD1 (5 bases). CDR1 and CDR2 (germline): LNHDA, SQIVND (reference sequence). Trimming removed 8 bases from V and 10 bases from J, with 12 bases in between. The CDR3 is made up of 11 amino acids. The CDR3 loop is CASSRGTPQHF. The CDR3 DNA reads as TGTGCCAGTTCACGCGGGACTCCCCAGCATTTT.

This clone was seen only once. The chain combines TRBV5-1 with TRBJ2-7; weak D call: TRBD1 (6 bases). CDR3 length: 14 residues. V gave up 5 bases and J gave up 3 bases, with 15 bases separating them. Per germline, CDR1 SGHRS and CDR2 YFSETQ. CDR3 sequence (DNA): TGCGCCAGCAGAGGAGACAGGTTTTACTACGAGCAGTACTTC. It codes for CASRGDRFYYEQYF.

This clone has only one observation. V usage is TRBV10-3 and J usage is TRBJ1-1, with D maybe TRBD1 (5 bases). The V end was cut by 0 bases, the J end by 1 base, with 9 bases between. CDR1 is ENHRY, CDR2 SYGVKD, per germline. This CDR3 is built from 15 residues. CDR3 DNA: TGTGCCATCAGTGAGTCGGCGCAGGGGAACACTGAAGCTTTCTTT. It encodes CAISESAQGNTEAFF.

The rearrangement uses TRBV21-1 and TRBJ1-1; the table's D call, TRBD1, was not checked against the DNA. TRBV21-1 is flagged as a pseudogene. The CDR3 contains 19 residues. In DNA form, the CDR3 reads TGTGCCAGCAGCGTGCCGTCGGGGACAGGGGGCCGAGGGAACACTGAAGCTTTCTTT. Protein: CASSVPSGTGGRGNTEAFF.

The V gene is TRBV10-3, the J gene TRBJ1-1, with TRBD1 matching 10 bases. The CDR3 consists of 15 residues. V trimming: 3 bases; J trimming: 10 bases; junction bases outside the gene matches: 11. The germline gives CDR1 ENHRY, CDR2 SYGVKD. The CDR3 reads CAISDTTGGGYPAFF. CDR3 DNA sequence: TGTGCCATCAGTGATACGACAGGGGGCGGTTATCCAGCTTTCTTT.

This clone was seen more than once but under ten times. V gene TRBV27 combines with J gene TRBJ1-5; no clear D gene. There are 13 residues in the CDR3. The germline V and J ends were trimmed by 2 bases and 5 bases, with 7 bases remaining between them. Germline CDR1 reads MNHEY; CDR2 reads SMNVEV (reference sequence). The CDR3 region is CASSLRGYQPQHF. CDR3 coding DNA: TGTGCCAGCAGTTTACGAGGCTATCAGCCCCAGCATTTT.

This chain joins TRBV5-6 and TRBJ1-1; D gene unclear. V was pared by 6 bases and J by 0 bases, with 9 bases between. The CDR3 has 13 residues. CDR1 is SGHDT and CDR2 is YYEEEE in the germline V gene. CDR3 sequence: CASKWSVNTEAFF. CDR3 sequence (DNA): TGTGCCAGCAAATGGTCGGTGAACACTGAAGCTTTCTTT.

The chain recombines TRBV4-1 with TRBJ2-3; D remains ambiguous. Germline V gene sequence: CDR1 MGHRA, CDR2 YSYEKL. The CDR3 has 16 residues. V was trimmed by 1 base and J by 1 base, leaving 12 bases between them. CDR3 protein: CASSQVGALGTDTQYF. The CDR3 bases are TGCGCCAGCAGCCAAGTAGGAGCCCTTGGCACAGATACGCAGTATTTT.

J is TRBJ2-7 and V is TRBV27, with TRBD1 matching over 8 bases. CDR3 length equals 15 residues. CDR1 and CDR2 (germline): MNHEY, SMNVEV (reference sequence). V gave up 5 bases and J gave up 6 bases; unmatched junction bases: 12. The chain's CDR3 is CASSTEDRALGEQYF. The CDR3 nucleotides read TGTGCCAGCAGTACGGAGGACAGGGCGCTCGGCGAGCAGTACTTC.

The rearrangement joins TRBV29-1 to TRBJ2-5, with 10 bases aligning to TRBD2. Germline trimming cut 3 bases from V and 1 base from J; bases unmatched to any gene: 5. Germline CDR1 and CDR2: SQVTM and ANQGSEA. This CDR3 is 15 amino acids long. CDR3 protein: CSVEERGGIQETQYF. CDR3 coding DNA: TGCAGCGTTGAGGAGCGGGGGGGAATCCAAGAGACCCAGTACTTC.

The chain links TRBV19 to TRBJ1-2; TRBD1 matches at 9 bases. Germline CDR1 LNHDA, CDR2 SQIVND (reference sequence). After removal of 1 base from V and 2 bases from J, the junction contained 2 bases not matched to a gene. The CDR3 spans 15 residues. The CDR3 DNA reads as TGTGCCAGTAGTATAGGGGACAGGGTCAACTATGGCTACACCTTC. This sequence encodes CASSIGDRVNYGYTF.

This chain connects TRBV19 to TRBJ1-1, with D possibly matching TRBD1 (5 bases). The germline V gene encodes CDR1 LNHDA and CDR2 SQIVND (reference sequence). The CDR3 runs to 12 residues. The V gene lost 7 bases and the J gene lost 7 bases, with 13 bases spanning the gap. The CDR3 DNA reads as TGTGCCAGTAACGGAGGGGAGATTGAAGCTTTCTTT. Its protein is CASNGGEIEAFF. The whole variable domain, filled in from reference TRBV19 and TRBJ1-1, reads DGGITQSPKYLFRKEGQNVTLSCEQNLNHDAMYWYRQDPGQGLRLIYYSQIVNDFQKGDIAEGYSVSREKKESFPLTVTSAQKNPTAFYLCASNGGEIEAFFGQGTRLTVV.

The V and J genes are TRBV6-5 and TRBJ2-2; D ambiguous. Germline V gene lookup returns CDR1 MNHEY and CDR2 SVGAGI. V shed 0 bases and J shed 0 bases, with 8 bases lying between them. The CDR3 consists of 16 residues. The DNA for the CDR3 is TGTGCCAGCAGTTACTCTGCGCTCCCGAACACCGGGGAGCTGTTTTTT. This gives the protein CASSYSALPNTGELFF.

V gene TRBV6-5 combines with J gene TRBJ1-2; D possibly corresponds to TRBD1 (5 bases). Looked up from germline, CDR1 is MNHEY and CDR2 is SVGAGI. V was cut by 4 bases and J by 5 bases, with 8 bases left in between. The CDR3 is made up of 12 amino acids. The CDR3 bases are TGTGCCAGCAGTTCGTCAGGGTATGGCTACACCTTC. This encodes CASSSSGYGYTF.

This sequence joins TRBV18 and TRBJ1-3; D is ambiguous. The CDR3 is 14 amino acids. In germline, CDR1 is KGHSH, CDR2 LQKENI. The V gene lost 1 base and the J gene lost 3 bases, with 7 bases spanning the gap. The CDR3 sequence: CASSPQEGGNTIYF. DNA of the CDR3: TGTGCCAGCTCACCACAGGAGGGTGGAAACACCATATATTTT.

This chain links TRBV7-9 with TRBJ1-5; the match to TRBD1 covers 7 bases. The CDR3 sequence is 15 residues long. Germline V gene sequence: CDR1 SEHNR, CDR2 FQNEAQ (reference sequence). Unmatched junction bases numbered 8, after V lost 7 bases and J lost 2 bases. As DNA, the CDR3 is TGTGCCAGCACCCAGGATGGGACAGGCAATCAGCCCCAGCATTTT. Its protein is CASTQDGTGNQPQHF.

In nucleotides, the CDR3 is TGTGCCAGCAGCTTAGGACACCTCTATGGCTACACCTTC. Encoded protein: CASSLGHLYGYTF. The chain carries TRBV7-2 and TRBJ1-2; D unresolved. CDR1 and CDR2 from the germline V gene are SGHTA and FQGNSA. The germline V and J ends were trimmed by 1 base and 4 bases, with 7 bases remaining between them. The CDR3 consists of 13 residues.

This chain uses TRBV11-3 with TRBJ2-1; D perhaps matches TRBD1 (5 bases). CDR1 and CDR2 from the germline V gene are SGHNT and YENEEA. This CDR3 comprises 15 residues. V lost 1 base and J lost 10, with 17 bases in between. CDR3 protein: CASSLVPSQVSEQFF. The CDR3 coding sequence is TGTGCCAGCAGCTTAGTCCCCTCACAGGTCAGCGAGCAGTTCTTC.

This chain uses TRBV18 with TRBJ1-1, with D tentatively TRBD1 (6 bases). Germline-derived CDR1 and CDR2 are KGHSH and LQKENI. The CDR3 loop spans 13 amino acids. Trimming shortened V by 3 bases and J by 11 bases, and 16 bases separated the two germline ends. The CDR3 here is CASSPGGQLGAFF. The CDR3 nucleotides read TGTGCCAGCTCACCGGGGGGGCAGCTCGGGGCTTTCTTT.

This clone has only a few counts. CDR3 sequence: CASSWGTENEAFF. The CDR3 DNA reads as TGTGCCAGCAGTTGGGGGACAGAGAATGAAGCTTTCTTT. This sequence joins TRBV6-5 and TRBJ1-1; 7 bases fit TRBD1. V shed 4 bases, J shed 7 bases, and the junction held 6 bases outside the gene matches. CDR1 is MNHEY and CDR2 is SVGAGI in the germline V gene. This CDR3 has 13 residues.

CDR3 DNA: TGCGCCAGCAGCCAAGTAGCGGGGAACACTGAAGCTTTCTTT. It encodes CASSQVAGNTEAFF. J is TRBJ1-1 and V is TRBV4-1; no firm D call. Germline loops: CDR1 MGHRA, CDR2 YSYEKL. The CDR3 is made up of 14 amino acids. V dropped 1 base and J dropped 1 base, with 7 bases sitting between them.

The genes are TRBV4-1 and TRBJ2-1, with D possibly matching TRBD1 (6 bases). Trimming shortened V by 0 bases and J by 7 bases, and 13 bases separated the two germline ends. This CDR3 spans 15 amino acids. Per the germline V gene, CDR1 is MGHRA and CDR2 is YSYEKL. CDR3 region: CASSQDRRTENEQFF. The CDR3 DNA sequence: TGCGCCAGCAGCCAAGATCGGCGGACAGAAAATGAGCAGTTCTTC.

This chain uses TRBV7-8 with TRBJ2-5, with a weak D call TRBD2 (7 bases). The V gene's germline CDR1 is SGHVS and CDR2 FQNEAQ. Trimming shortened V by 5 bases and J by 5 bases, and 15 bases separated the two germline ends. The CDR3 is 14 amino acids. The CDR3 DNA follows: TGTGCCAGCAGCGCCACCGGGGGGCAGGAGACCCAGTACTTC. Residues: CASSATGGQETQYF.

The chain uses TRBV7-2 and TRBJ2-7; D might be TRBD1 (5 bases). V was trimmed by 5 bases and J by 6 bases, leaving 23 bases between them. Germline loops: CDR1 SGHTA, CDR2 FQGNSA. CDR3 length: 16 amino acids. The DNA of the CDR3 is TGTGCCAGCAGCACCCAGGACAAAAAGGGTCCCTCCGAGCAGTACTTC. This encodes CASSTQDKKGPSEQYF.